These T cell receptor beta chains were read from a single sample in a study of post-analysis software for immune sequencing data. TCRdb reprocessed the PCR reads with MiXCR, giving one entry per CDR3 protein. The data hold roughly 800,000 distinct CDR3 sequences, with roughly 27% observed a single time. The sequenced material came from blood. Receptors were obtained from a girl under 18 with multiple sclerosis. CDR3s include the opening cysteine and the closing phenylalanine or tryptophan. The D gene is left open where the match is weak. Rows may omit the clone size; those that give it use once, few, many or a size class.

length: 15; V: TRBV20-1; D: TRBD2; J: TRBJ2-1; size: few; DNA: TGCAGTGCTAGTGTAGCGGGATCGACCTACAATGAGCAGTTCTTC; CDR3: CSASVAGSTYNEQFF
length: 12; V: TRBV19; D: .; J: TRBJ2-1; size: .; DNA: TGTGCCAGTAGTCTCATACGGGAGGAGCAGTTCTTC; CDR3: CASSLIREEQFF
length: 13; V: TRBV29-1; D: TRBD2; J: TRBJ2-7; size: .; DNA: TGCAGCTGTGGGACTAGCGGGATCGACGAGCAGTACTTC; CDR3: CSCGTSGIDEQYF
length: 14; V: TRBV12-3/TRBV12-4; D: .; J: TRBJ1-1; size: .; DNA: TGTGCCAGTCTCTTTTCCGGCTCTAACACTGAAGCTTTCTTT; CDR3: CASLFSGSNTEAFF
length: 13; V: TRBV28; D: .; J: TRBJ1-5; size: .; DNA: TGTGCCAGCAGTGAGAGATCAAGCCAGCCCCAGCATTTT; CDR3: CASSERSSQPQHF
length: 17; V: TRBV5-1; D: TRBD2; J: TRBJ2-3; size: .; DNA: TGCGCCAGCAGCGCGGGACTAGCGGGGGGGCGATCAGATACGCAGTATTTT; CDR3: CASSAGLAGGRSDTQYF
length: 14; V: TRBV7-9; D: .; J: TRBJ2-5; size: .; DNA: TGTGCCAGCAGCACTAAACAGGTCCGTGAGACCCAGTACTTC; CDR3: CASSTKQVRETQYF
length: 17; V: TRBV28; D: .; J: TRBJ2-3; size: .; DNA: TGTGCCAGCAGTGTCCTAGGATGGGGCAGGGACACAGATACGCAGTATTTT; CDR3: CASSVLGWGRDTDTQYF
length: 15; V: TRBV20-1; D: .; J: TRBJ2-3; size: few; DNA: TGCAGTGCTGAAAACGGGGTGGACAGCACAGATACGCAGTATTTT; CDR3: CSAENGVDSTDTQYF
length: 16; V: TRBV4-3; D: .; J: TRBJ2-1; size: few; DNA: TGCGCCAGCAGCCAAGCAGCTGGGTGGGGAGTCAATGAGCAGTTCTTC; CDR3: CASSQAAGWGVNEQFF
length: 13; V: TRBV3-1; D: .; J: TRBJ1-2; size: few; DNA: TGTGCCAGCAGCCAAGTCATTTGGGAAGGCTACACCTTC; CDR3: CASSQVIWEGYTF